These 8 T cell receptor beta chains were sequenced from one sample in a study of cytomegalovirus exposure and HLA in healthy donors. A multiplex PCR was run with 60 Vbeta primers and 13 Jbeta primers. TCRdb keeps only in-frame clones here, not all; method: immunoSEQ multiplex PCR. The data show more than 95,000 clones, around 78% seen once. Sequencing used PBMCs. Receptors were obtained from a male donor in good health and CMV-seronegative.

This clone was recorded once. The chain is built from TRBV2 and TRBJ2-7; a weak D match, TRBD1 (5 bases). From germline, CDR1 is SNHLY and CDR2 FYNNEI. The CDR3 has 15 amino acids. V dropped 3 bases and J dropped 5 bases, with 17 bases sitting between them. The CDR3 sequence is CASSEQGLINDEQYF. For the CDR3, the DNA is TGTGCCAGCAGTGAGCAGGGCCTCATCAACGACGAGCAGTACTTC.

J is TRBJ1-1 and V is TRBV18; D gene ambiguous. Trimming stripped 3 bases from V and 1 base from J, with 9 bases between. From germline, CDR1 is KGHSH and CDR2 LQKENI. The CDR3 totals 14 residues. In DNA form, the CDR3 reads TGTGCCAGCTCACCCGTTACGGGGAACACTGAAGCTTTCTTT. The encoded protein is CASSPVTGNTEAFF.

The DNA of the CDR3 is TGCGCCAGCAGCCTCGGTGGAGGGGATGACAAGCAGTACTTC. This translates into CASSLGGGDDKQYF. This chain connects TRBV5-1 to TRBJ2-7, with a possible D match to TRBD2 (6 bases). V shed 4 bases and J shed 8 bases, with 19 bases lying between them. Looked up from germline, CDR1 is SGHRS and CDR2 is YFSETQ. The CDR3 extends over 14 amino acids.

This chain uses TRBV27 with TRBJ2-7; tentative D call: TRBD1 (6 bases). The germline CDR1 and CDR2 sequences are MNHEY and SMNVEV (reference sequence). V lost 5 bases to trimming and J lost 3 bases, with 20 bases between them. The CDR3 has 16 amino acids. The CDR3 loop reads CASSPLTGASFYEQYF. In DNA, the CDR3 is TGTGCCAGCAGTCCCCTGACAGGAGCTTCTTTCTACGAGCAGTACTTC.

V is TRBV6-1 and J is TRBJ1-3, with D perhaps matching TRBD1 (6 bases). This CDR3 region has 14 residues. Germline values: CDR1 MNHNS, CDR2 SASEGT. The V end was cut by 5 bases, the J end by 1 base, with 9 bases between. DNA for the CDR3: TGTGCCAGCAGTAGGGGGGGTTCTGGAAACACCATATATTTT. This gives the protein CASSRGGSGNTIYF.

About this clone itself: One end of the junction fails to match germline, which may point to a read error. The rearrangement links TRBV4-1 to TRBJ2-7; 7 bases align to TRBD2. CDR1 is MGHRA, CDR2 YSYEKL, per germline. The CDR3 has 16 amino acids. The CDR3: CASSQVPGTTTYEQYF. Written as DNA, the CDR3 is TGCGCCAGCAGTCAAGTCCCGGGGACTACCACCTACGAGCAGTACTTC.

This clone has just a few counts. The V gene is TRBV19, the J gene TRBJ2-3; TRBD2 agrees at 14 bases. This CDR3 has 16 amino acids. Germline assignment: CDR1 LNHDA and CDR2 SQIVND (reference sequence). V lost 8 bases and J lost 5; bases outside the gene matches: 9. The DNA for the CDR3 is TGTGCCAGTGCATCGGGACTAGCGGGAGAAGGAGATACGCAGTATTTT. Translated: CASASGLAGEGDTQYF. The full variable domain, its missing parts supplied by reference TRBV19 and TRBJ2-3, is DGGITQSPKYLFRKEGQNVTLSCEQNLNHDAMYWYRQDPGQGLRLIYYSQIVNDFQKGDIAEGYSVSREKKESFPLTVTSAQKNPTAFYLCASASGLAGEGDTQYFGPGTRLTVL.

The chain combines TRBV10-1 with TRBJ2-3; no clear D gene. CDR1 is WNHNN, CDR2 SYGVQD, per germline (reference sequence). Trimming removed 3 bases at V and 2 bases at J, with 9 bases between. The CDR3 sequence is 14 residues long. The chain's CDR3 is CASSDKRITDTQYF. Here the CDR3 DNA reads TGCGCCAGCAGTGACAAGCGAATCACAGATACGCAGTATTTT.